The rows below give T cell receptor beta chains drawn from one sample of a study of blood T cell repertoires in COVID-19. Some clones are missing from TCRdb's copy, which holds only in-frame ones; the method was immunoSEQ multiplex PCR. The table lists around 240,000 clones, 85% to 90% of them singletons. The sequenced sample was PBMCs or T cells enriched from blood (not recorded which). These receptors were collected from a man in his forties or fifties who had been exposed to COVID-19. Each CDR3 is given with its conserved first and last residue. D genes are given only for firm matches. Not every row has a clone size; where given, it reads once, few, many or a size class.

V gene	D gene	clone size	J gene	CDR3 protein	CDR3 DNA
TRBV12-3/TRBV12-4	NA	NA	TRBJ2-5	CASRVSEEETQYF	TGTGCCAGCAGGGTTAGCGAGGAAGAGACCCAGTACTTC
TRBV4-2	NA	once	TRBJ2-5	CASSQGTAGETQYF	TGTGCCAGCAGCCAAGGGACAGCAGGGGAGACCCAGTACTTC
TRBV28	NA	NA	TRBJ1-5	CASSPTIPSTQHF	TGTGCCAGCAGTCCGACTATTCCCTCAACCCAGCATTTT
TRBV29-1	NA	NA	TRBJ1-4	CSVSVLQGREKLFF	TGCAGCGTTTCTGTACTTCAGGGTCGTGAAAAACTGTTTTTT
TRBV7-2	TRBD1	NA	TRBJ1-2	CASSFHRGNYGYTF	TGTGCCAGCAGCTTCCACAGGGGAAACTATGGCTACACCTTC
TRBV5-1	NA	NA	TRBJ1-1	CASSLGGGLNTEAFF	TGCGCCAGCAGCTTGGGTGGAGGGTTGAACACTGAAGCTTTCTTT
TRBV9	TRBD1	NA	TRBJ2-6	CASSAQARDRGTGANVLTF	TGTGCCAGCAGCGCCCAGGCCCGGGACAGGGGAACTGGGGCCAACGTCCTGACTTTC
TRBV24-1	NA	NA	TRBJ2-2	CATNQNAGSGELFF	TGTGCCACTAATCAGAACGCGGGGTCCGGGGAGCTGTTTTTT
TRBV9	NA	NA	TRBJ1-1	CASSARPQTVNTEAFF	TGTGCCAGCAGCGCCCGCCCCCAGACTGTGAACACTGAAGCTTTCTTT
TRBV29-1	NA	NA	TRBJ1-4	CSGQGRNEKLFF	TGCAGCGGACAAGGCCGTAATGAAAAACTGTTTTTT